This is a list of T cell receptor beta chains from one sample in a study of blood T cells in healthy people across ages. One entry per CDR3 protein, called by TCRdb with MiXCR from the 5' RACE reads. The sample lists roughly 930,000 distinct CDR3 sequences; roughly 52% were seen once. Sequenced input: blood. The receptor source for this set is a man aged 30 to 45 in good health. CDR3s include the opening cysteine and the closing phenylalanine or tryptophan. Fields, in order: D gene, J gene, V gene, clone size, CDR3 protein, CDR3 DNA. The D gene is left open where the match is weak. Clone size, where shown, is once, few, many, or a class for clones that have expanded.

d_gene: -
j_gene: TRBJ2-3
v_gene: TRBV4-2
abundance: -
CDR3aa: CASSPEGSLAPTDTQYF
CDR3nt: TGTGCCAGCAGCCCAGAGGGCTCTCTAGCCCCCACAGATACGCAGTATTTT

d_gene: TRBD1
j_gene: TRBJ1-2
v_gene: TRBV13
abundance: -
CDR3aa: CASSALPDRGGYTF
CDR3nt: TGTGCCAGCAGCGCACTTCCTGACAGGGGGGGCTACACCTTC

d_gene: -
j_gene: TRBJ2-1
v_gene: TRBV5-6
abundance: few
CDR3aa: CASSLRSSETHNEQFF
CDR3nt: TGTGCCAGCAGCTTGCGGTCCAGCGAAACCCACAATGAGCAGTTCTTC

d_gene: -
j_gene: TRBJ1-1
v_gene: TRBV5-1
abundance: -
CDR3aa: CASSLEVALTGTEAFF
CDR3nt: TGCGCCAGCAGCTTGGAGGTCGCTCTGACGGGGACTGAAGCTTTCTTT

d_gene: -
j_gene: TRBJ2-5
v_gene: TRBV20-1
abundance: -
CDR3aa: CSAINQYGRRFGEQYF
CDR3nt: TGCAGTGCTATCAATCAATACGGACGAAGATTCGGGGAGCAGTACTTC

d_gene: -
j_gene: TRBJ1-1
v_gene: TRBV4-1
abundance: many
CDR3aa: CASSRSTGSTEAFF
CDR3nt: TGCGCCAGCAGCCGATCTACAGGGAGCACTGAAGCTTTCTTT

d_gene: -
j_gene: TRBJ1-2
v_gene: TRBV28
abundance: -
CDR3aa: CASSLSRQSTGGYTF
CDR3nt: TGTGCCAGCAGTTTATCAAGGCAGTCCACCGGTGGCTACACCTTC

d_gene: -
j_gene: TRBJ2-6
v_gene: TRBV28
abundance: -
CDR3aa: CASSPSAGFRANVLTF
CDR3nt: TGTGCCAGCAGTCCATCGGCGGGGTTCAGGGCCAACGTCCTGACTTTC

d_gene: TRBD1
j_gene: TRBJ2-7
v_gene: TRBV14
abundance: -
CDR3aa: CASSPVTGDPYEQYF
CDR3nt: TGTGCCAGCAGCCCCGTGACAGGGGACCCCTACGAGCAGTACTTC

d_gene: -
j_gene: TRBJ1-2
v_gene: TRBV7-9
abundance: few
CDR3aa: CASSVGAIDYGYTF
CDR3nt: TGTGCCAGCAGCGTCGGGGCGATTGACTATGGCTACACCTTC